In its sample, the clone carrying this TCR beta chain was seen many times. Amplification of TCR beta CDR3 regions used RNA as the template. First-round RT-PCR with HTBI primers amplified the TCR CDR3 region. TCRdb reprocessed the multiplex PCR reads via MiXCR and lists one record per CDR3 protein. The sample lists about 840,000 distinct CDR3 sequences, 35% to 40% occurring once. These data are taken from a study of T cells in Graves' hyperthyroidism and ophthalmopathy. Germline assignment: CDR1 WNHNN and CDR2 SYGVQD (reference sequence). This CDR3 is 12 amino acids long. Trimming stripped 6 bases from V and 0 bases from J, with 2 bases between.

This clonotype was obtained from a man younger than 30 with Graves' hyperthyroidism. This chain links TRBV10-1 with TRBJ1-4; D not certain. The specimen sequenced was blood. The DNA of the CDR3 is TGCGCCAGCAGCCCAACTAATGAAAAACTGTTTTTT. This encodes CASSPTNEKLFF.